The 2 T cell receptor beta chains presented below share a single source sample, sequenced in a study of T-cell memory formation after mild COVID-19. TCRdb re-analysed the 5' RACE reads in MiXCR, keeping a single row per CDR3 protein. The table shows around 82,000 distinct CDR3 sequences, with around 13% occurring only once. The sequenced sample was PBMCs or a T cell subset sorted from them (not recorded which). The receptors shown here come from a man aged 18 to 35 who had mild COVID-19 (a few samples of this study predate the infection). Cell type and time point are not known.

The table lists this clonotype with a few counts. CDR3 sequence (DNA): TGTGCCAGCAGCTTAGGCGGACAAACTGAAGCTTTCTTT. The encoded protein is CASSLGGQTEAFF. The genes are TRBV13 and TRBJ1-1; possible D gene TRBD1, 5 bases. Germline V gives CDR1 PRHDT, CDR2 FYEKMQ (reference sequence). CDR3 length: 13 residues. Trimming took 0 bases from V and 5 from J, leaving 7 bases between them.

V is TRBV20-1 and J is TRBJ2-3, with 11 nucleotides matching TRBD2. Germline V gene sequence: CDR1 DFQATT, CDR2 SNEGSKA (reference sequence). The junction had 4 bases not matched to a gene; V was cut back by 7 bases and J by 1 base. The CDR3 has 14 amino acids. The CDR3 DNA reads TGCAGTGGCTTAGCGGGGGGGCGCACAGATACGCAGTATTTT. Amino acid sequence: CSGLAGGRTDTQYF.